Given below is one TCR beta chain in context. Membership in each cohort depended on participant-reported clinical history. Two consecutive negative NP/OP PCR tests, clearance, or resolved symptoms defined Cohort 3 recovery. The record originates from a study of blood T cell repertoires in COVID-19. Overall study: From T cells, B-cell-depleted T cells, or PBMCs came the material, which was cDNA or gDNA.

Data came from immunoSEQ multiplex PCR; TCRdb stores just in-frame clones and leaves some out. The repertoire consists of fewer than 300,000 clones, with around nine tenths occurring once and the leading ten covering about 9.3%. Unmatched junction bases numbered 8, after V lost 5 bases and J lost 9 bases. CDR1 and CDR2 from the germline V gene are SGHTA and FQGNSA. CDR3 length: 16 residues. The TCR originated in a man aged 35 to 55 who had recovered from COVID-19. What was sequenced was PBMCs or T cells enriched from blood (not recorded which). This chain joins TRBV7-2 and TRBJ1-6; 12 bases map to TRBD1. CDR3 nucleotides: TGTGCCAGCAGCCTTCCGGGACAGGGGGCATCTTCACCCCTCCACTTT. Residues: CASSLPGQGASSPLHF. The variable domain in full, completed from reference TRBV7-2 and TRBJ1-6, reads GAGVSQSPSNKVTEKGKDVELRCDPISGHTALYWYRQSLGQGLEFLIYFQGNSAPDKSGLPSDRFSAERTGGSVSTLTIQRTQQEDSAVYLCASSLPGQGASSPLHFGNGTRLTVT.